The 32 T cell receptor beta chains presented below share a single source sample, sequenced in a study of control samples from healthy donors and cancer patients. Data came from immunoSEQ multiplex PCR; TCRdb stores just in-frame clones and leaves some out. Altogether some 220,000 clones are present, 85% to 95% being singletons, with the ten largest covering roughly 1.6%. What was sequenced was blood. These receptors all stem from a man in his forties or fifties in good health.

The rearrangement links TRBV3-1 (or the pseudogene TRBV3-2) to TRBJ1-5; no clear D gene. The CDR3 consists of 16 residues. The ends were cut back, 1 base at V and 1 base at J, with 11 bases in the middle. CDR1 is LGHDT, CDR2 YNNKEL, per germline (reference sequence). DNA of the CDR3: TGTGCCAGCAGCCAAGCCCCCCCCGCCAGCAATCAGCCCCAGCATTTT. Translation gives CASSQAPPASNQPQHF.

This chain joins TRBV7-6 and TRBJ2-3; 13 bases line up with TRBD2. Per the germline V gene, CDR1 is SGHVS and CDR2 is FNYEAQ. J was trimmed by 6 bases and V by 4 bases; bases with no gene match: 16. This CDR3 region has 19 residues. The CDR3 loop reads CASSSKRLAGGKGIDTQYF. CDR3 nucleotides: TGTGCCAGCAGCTCAAAGAGACTAGCGGGGGGAAAGGGGATTGATACGCAGTATTTT.

The rearrangement joins TRBV7-2 to TRBJ1-3, with D maybe TRBD1 (6 bases). Per germline, CDR1 SGHTA and CDR2 FQGNSA. V was cut by 9 bases and J by 5 bases, with 17 bases left in between. This CDR3 is built from 14 residues. CDR3 in amino acids: CASLSGVGRNTIYF. Written as DNA, the CDR3 is TGTGCCAGTCTATCAGGGGTAGGGCGAAACACCATATATTTT.

This rearrangement joins TRBV3-1 (or the pseudogene TRBV3-2) to TRBJ1-2, with D possibly being TRBD1 (6 bases). V lost 5 bases, J lost 5 bases, and 18 bases lay in between. The CDR3 is made up of 15 amino acids. Germline lookup yields CDR1 LGHDT and CDR2 YNNKEL (reference sequence). CDR3 DNA sequence: TGTGCCAGCAGCTACAGGGCATACTTCCAATATGGCTACACCTTC. Translation: CASSYRAYFQYGYTF.

The chain has TRBV29-1 and TRBJ1-1; D gene ambiguous. The CDR3 length is 14 residues. CDR1 and CDR2 from the germline V gene are SQVTM and ANQGSEA. The V end was cut by 0 bases, the J end by 3 bases, with 11 bases between. The CDR3 DNA reads TGCAGCGTTGAAGATCCCAGCGGAGACACTGAAGCTTTCTTT. Its translation is CSVEDPSGDTEAFF.

V usage is TRBV2 and J usage is TRBJ2-6; D gene ambiguous. Germline values: CDR1 SNHLY, CDR2 FYNNEI. The CDR3 is 16 amino acids. The V end was cut by 7 bases, the J end by 0 bases, with 13 bases between. The CDR3 DNA sequence: TGTGCCAGCATTGACTGGGCCCTCTCTGGGGCCAACGTCCTGACTTTC. Its protein is CASIDWALSGANVLTF.

The chain couples TRBV15 to TRBJ2-5; the match to TRBD1 covers 8 bases. V shed 3 bases, J shed 5 bases, and the junction held 8 bases outside the gene matches. This CDR3 comprises 15 residues. Germline lookup yields CDR1 LNHNV and CDR2 YYDKDF (reference sequence). DNA for the CDR3: TGTGCCACCAGCAGGCGACAGGGGCCGGGGGAGACCCAGTACTTC. This gives the protein CATSRRQGPGETQYF. Together with reference TRBV15 and TRBJ2-5, the CDR3 gives the full variable domain: DAMVIQNPRYQVTQFGKPVTLSCSQTLNHNVMYWYQQKSSQAPKLLFHYYDKDFNNEADTPDNFQSRRPNTSFCFLDIRSPGLGDTAMYLCATSRRQGPGETQYFGPGTRLLVL.

V usage is TRBV4-2 and J usage is TRBJ2-5; no definite D call. CDR3 size: 14 residues. Between the trimmed V and J ends, which lost 1 base and 4 bases, there was a span of 10 bases. Per the germline V gene, CDR1 is LGHNA and CDR2 is YNFKEQ. The DNA for the CDR3 is TGTGCCAGCAGCCAAGTGAGGCAGCGAGAGACCCAGTACTTC. Residues: CASSQVRQRETQYF.

This chain links TRBV2 with TRBJ2-5, with D hard to call. Germline V gene data show CDR1 as SNHLY and CDR2 as FYNNEI. V lost 1 base, J lost 5 bases, and 5 bases lay in between. The CDR3 totals 12 residues. The CDR3 nucleotides are TGTGCCAGCAGTGAAGGACCGGAGACCCAGTACTTC. This translates into CASSEGPETQYF.

This chain uses TRBV18 with TRBJ2-5, with 8 nucleotides matching TRBD1. Trimming at V came to 3 bases and at J to 5 bases, leaving 8 bases not matched to a gene. The V gene's germline CDR1 is KGHSH and CDR2 LQKENI. CDR3 length equals 15 residues. The CDR3 sequence is CASSPRTGKLETQYF. CDR3 nucleotides: TGTGCCAGCTCACCCCGGACAGGGAAATTGGAGACCCAGTACTTC.

The chain couples TRBV5-1 to TRBJ2-5; the D is unclear. Trimming cost V 0 bases and J 1 base, with 1 base left between them. Germline V gene sequence: CDR1 SGHRS, CDR2 YFSETQ. CDR3 size: 12 residues. The CDR3: CASSLAQETQYF. CDR3 coding DNA: TGCGCCAGCAGCTTGGCCCAAGAGACCCAGTACTTC.

This CDR3 reads CASSLRRGGGNTEAFF. Written as DNA, the CDR3 is TGTGCCAGCAGTCTCCGCAGGGGAGGGGGGAACACTGAAGCTTTCTTT. The chain is built from TRBV28 and TRBJ1-1, with a weak D call TRBD1 (6 bases). The CDR3 covers 16 residues. The V end was cut by 5 bases, the J end by 1 base, with 17 bases between. The germline V gene has CDR1 MDHEN and CDR2 SYDVKM. Drawing the rest from reference TRBV28 and TRBJ1-1, the complete variable domain is DVKVTQSSRYLVKRTGEKVFLECVQDMDHENMFWYRQDPGLGLRLIYFSYDVKMKEKGDIPEGYSVSREKKERFSLILESASTNQTSMYLCASSLRRGGGNTEAFFGQGTRLTVV.

The V call is TRBV5-6, the J call TRBJ2-7; no clear D gene. Trimming removed 0 bases from V and 0 bases from J, with 10 bases in between. This CDR3 spans 15 amino acids. The germline gives CDR1 SGHDT, CDR2 YYEEEE. The CDR3 DNA follows: TGTGCCAGCAGCTTGGGCTTGTTTGGCTCCTACGAGCAGTACTTC. Translating it yields CASSLGLFGSYEQYF.

The chain couples TRBV18 to TRBJ1-2; a weak D match, TRBD1 (6 bases). The CDR3 has 15 amino acids. Trimming took 3 bases from V and 4 from J, leaving 15 bases between them. The germline CDR1 and CDR2 sequences are KGHSH and LQKENI. The CDR3 nucleotides are TGTGCCAGCTCACCGGCCCTCGGACAGATCTATGGCTACACCTTC. This translates into CASSPALGQIYGYTF. Looking up the rest from reference TRBV18 and TRBJ1-2 gives the full variable domain: NAGVMQNPRHLVRRRGQEARLRCSPMKGHSHVYWYRQLPEEGLKFMVYLQKENIIDESGMPKERFSAEFPKEGPSILRIQQVVRGDSAAYFCASSPALGQIYGYTFGSGTRLTVV.

On this clone itself: The junction shows a germline mismatch at one end, possibly a read error. CDR3 nucleotides: TGTGCCAGCCTTGGGCAGACCTACGAGCAGTGCTTC. This encodes CASLGQTYEQCF. The chain links TRBV28 to TRBJ2-7, with D hard to call. Germline values: CDR1 MDHEN, CDR2 SYDVKM. The CDR3 spans 12 residues.

This rearrangement joins TRBV19 to TRBJ1-5; no firm D call. Germline-derived CDR1 and CDR2 are LNHDA and SQIVND (reference sequence). Trimming cost V 5 bases and J 4 bases, with 9 bases left between them. CDR3 length: 13 amino acids. CDR3 sequence (DNA): TGTGCCAGTAGTGGGTCAAAGAATCAGCCCCAGCATTTT. It is translated as CASSGSKNQPQHF.

The chain joins TRBV10-1 to TRBJ2-6; D remains ambiguous. Germline CDR1 WNHNN, CDR2 SYGVQD (reference sequence). The CDR3 covers 13 residues. Between the trimmed V and J ends, which lost 6 bases and 1 base, there was a span of 4 bases. The CDR3 here is CASSSSGANVLTF. In DNA form, the CDR3 reads TGCGCCAGCAGCTCATCTGGGGCCAACGTCCTGACTTTC.

The chain combines TRBV15 with TRBJ1-5; tentative D call: TRBD1 (5 bases). This CDR3 has 17 amino acids. Germline loops: CDR1 LNHNV, CDR2 YYDKDF (reference sequence). V was cut by 0 bases and J by 0 bases, with 12 bases left in between. CDR3 in amino acids: CATSRDGAPYSNQPQHF. In nucleotides, the CDR3 is TGTGCCACCAGCAGAGATGGGGCACCTTATAGCAATCAGCCCCAGCATTTT.

V is TRBV27 and J is TRBJ1-5, with 9 bases identical to TRBD1. Trimming cost V 2 bases and J 4 bases; bases outside gene matches: 3. Germline assignment: CDR1 MNHEY and CDR2 SMNVEV (reference sequence). This CDR3 is built from 15 residues. The CDR3 nucleotides are TGTGCCAGCAGTTTAGGGGACAGGGAGAATCAGCCCCAGCATTTT. Translation gives CASSLGDRENQPQHF.

This sequence joins TRBV20-1 and TRBJ2-1; TRBD1 matches 7 bases. V lost 3 bases and J lost 3; bases outside the gene matches: 5. CDR1 DFQATT and CDR2 SNEGSKA come from the germline V gene (reference sequence). This CDR3 is built from 14 residues. The CDR3 DNA reads TGCAGTGCTAGTGCCAGGGGGTACTACAATGAGCAGTTCTTC. Its translation is CSASARGYYNEQFF.

The rearrangement links TRBV7-8 to TRBJ1-3; tentative D call: TRBD1 (5 bases). V lost 5 bases, J lost 0 bases, and 11 bases lay in between. The CDR3 runs 15 residues. Germline V CDR1 and CDR2: SGHVS, FQNEAQ. CDR3 protein: CASSRGRYSGNTIYF. CDR3 bases: TGTGCCAGCAGCCGGGGACGGTACTCTGGAAACACCATATATTTT.

CDR3: CASGGGVLSYGYTF. DNA of the CDR3: TGTGCCAGCGGAGGGGGGGTATTGAGCTATGGCTACACCTTC. This chain connects TRBV2 to TRBJ1-2; possible D gene TRBD1, 6 bases. CDR1 and CDR2 (germline): SNHLY, FYNNEI. V lost 8 bases, J lost 4 bases, and 17 bases lay in between. The CDR3 consists of 14 residues. Together with reference TRBV2 and TRBJ1-2, the CDR3 gives the full variable domain: EPEVTQTPSHQVTQMGQEVILRCVPISNHLYFYWYRQILGQKVEFLVSFYNNEISEKSEIFDDQFSVERPDGSNFTLKIRSTKLEDSAMYFCASGGGVLSYGYTFGSGTRLTVV.

For this clone: The same CDR3 also results from other DNA sequences found in this sample. J is TRBJ2-1 and V is TRBV5-1, with D possibly TRBD2 on 6 matching bases. The CDR3 runs to 13 residues. The germline V gene encodes CDR1 SGHRS and CDR2 YFSETQ. Trimming cost V 0 bases and J 6 bases, with 7 bases left between them. The CDR3 region is CASSLGAGNEQFF. DNA for the CDR3: TGCGCCAGCAGCTTGGGAGCGGGCAATGAGCAGTTCTTC.

The chain combines TRBV19 with TRBJ2-7; perhaps TRBD2 as D (6 bases). CDR1 is LNHDA and CDR2 is SQIVND in the germline V gene (reference sequence). Trimming took off 1 base at V and 8 bases at J, with 21 bases between the two ends. CDR3 length: 16 residues. Here the CDR3 reads CASSIAMGTGGGKQYF. The CDR3 bases are TGTGCCAGTAGTATAGCAATGGGGACGGGCGGAGGGAAGCAGTACTTC.

The chain is built from TRBV5-5 and TRBJ2-5; D might be TRBD2 (6 bases). CDR3 length: 14 residues. In germline, CDR1 is SGHKS, CDR2 YYEKEE (reference sequence). Trimming shortened V by 3 bases and J by 5 bases, and 14 bases separated the two germline ends. CDR3 DNA: TGTGCCAGCAGCTCCCCGGGGGTTAGGGAGACCCAGTACTTC. This encodes CASSSPGVRETQYF.

The chain recombines TRBV11-1 with TRBJ2-5, with TRBD2 identical over 8 bases. This CDR3 is built from 16 residues. CDR1 SGHAT and CDR2 FQDESV come from the germline V gene (reference sequence). Losses at the gene ends were 4 bases for V and 1 base for J; bases not matched to a gene: 8. CDR3: CASSSAAAGGQETQYF. The CDR3 nucleotides read TGTGCCAGCAGCTCCGCGGCGGCGGGGGGCCAAGAGACCCAGTACTTC.

In this sample, this clone turned up once. DNA of the CDR3: TGTGCCACCAGCTCCGCAGGTGGGGGCGCCAGCACCGGGGAGCTGTTTTTT. The encoded protein is CATSSAGGGASTGELFF. The chain combines TRBV15 with TRBJ2-2; D might be TRBD1 (6 bases). Trimming pared 5 bases from V and 4 bases from J, leaving 20 bases between. CDR3 size: 17 residues. CDR1 LNHNV and CDR2 YYDKDF come from the germline V gene (reference sequence). The whole variable domain, filled in from reference TRBV15 and TRBJ2-2, reads DAMVIQNPRYQVTQFGKPVTLSCSQTLNHNVMYWYQQKSSQAPKLLFHYYDKDFNNEADTPDNFQSRRPNTSFCFLDIRSPGLGDTAMYLCATSSAGGGASTGELFFGEGSRLTVL.

This chain connects TRBV21-1 to TRBJ1-1. TRBV21-1 is a documented pseudogene. The length of the CDR3 is 16 residues. The CDR3 is CASSKYITTRNTEAFF. The CDR3 DNA sequence: TGTGCCAGCAGCAAGTATATAACCACGAGGAACACTGAAGCTTTCTTT.

The rearrangement uses TRBV20-1 and TRBJ1-1; unclear D gene. Trimming shortened V by 3 bases and J by 0 bases, and 11 bases separated the two germline ends. In germline, CDR1 is DFQATT, CDR2 SNEGSKA (reference sequence). The CDR3 is 14 residues long. CDR3 DNA: TGCAGTGCTAGTTGGGGTAGACTGAACACTGAAGCTTTCTTT. Protein: CSASWGRLNTEAFF.

The rearrangement uses TRBV13 and TRBJ2-2; D not certain. Trimming pared 1 base from V and 0 bases from J, leaving 6 bases between. The germline CDR1 and CDR2 sequences are PRHDT and FYEKMQ (reference sequence). This CDR3 is built from 15 residues. CDR3 sequence: CASSLAATNTGELFF. Here the CDR3 DNA reads TGTGCCAGCAGCTTAGCGGCCACGAACACCGGGGAGCTGTTTTTT.

This clone was seen only once. This sequence joins TRBV4-1 and TRBJ1-2; a weak D match, TRBD1 (5 bases). The germline V gene encodes CDR1 MGHRA and CDR2 YSYEKL. V lost 0 bases and J 5 bases, leaving 10 bases between the germline ends. The CDR3 runs 14 residues. The CDR3 loop reads CASSQDGGTYGYTF. For the CDR3, the DNA is TGCGCCAGCAGCCAAGATGGAGGGACTTATGGCTACACCTTC.

The V and J genes are TRBV19 and TRBJ1-2; D not certain. The CDR3 is 13 residues long. Trimming took 5 bases from V and 1 from J, leaving 8 bases between them. Germline lookup yields CDR1 LNHDA and CDR2 SQIVND (reference sequence). The CDR3 DNA reads as TGTGCCAGTAGTTCCGACATTAACTATGGCTACACCTTC. It specifies CASSSDINYGYTF.